This passage covers 24 T cell receptor beta chains from one sample sequenced in a study of blood T cell repertoires in COVID-19. Clones were read by immunoSEQ multiplex PCR, and TCRdb kept only the in-frame ones, dropping some. Of 150,000 or so clones in the sample, around 83% were seen once. Sequenced input: PBMCs or T cells enriched from blood (not recorded which). The source is a woman between 45 and 65 years old in a cohort exposed to, infected with or recovered from COVID-19 (not recorded which).

In this sample, this clone turned up once. The rearrangement uses TRBV6-6 and TRBJ2-1, with 11 bases lining up with TRBD2. Germline-derived CDR1 and CDR2 are MNHNY and SVGAGI (reference sequence). The CDR3 is 12 amino acids. J gave up 11 bases and V 6 bases, and 3 bases lay outside the gene matches. Here the CDR3 DNA reads TGTGCCAGCAGCCCTAGCGGGAGGCAGCAGTTCTTC. Protein sequence: CASSPSGRQQFF.

Here the CDR3 reads CATSRDTQETQYF. CDR3 sequence (DNA): TGTGCCACCAGCAGGGACACCCAAGAGACCCAGTACTTC. The chain is built from TRBV15 and TRBJ2-5; D is perhaps TRBD1 (5 bases). V lost 3 bases, J lost 1 base, and 6 bases lay in between. The CDR3 spans 13 residues. Looked up from germline, CDR1 is LNHNV and CDR2 is YYDKDF (reference sequence).

The CDR3 loop reads CASSLGAGRYETQYF. CDR3 nucleotides: TGTGCCAGCAGCTTAGGCGCAGGGAGGTATGAGACCCAGTACTTC. The chain links TRBV11-2 to TRBJ2-5; D is possibly TRBD2 (6 bases). CDR1 is SGHAT and CDR2 is FQNNGV in the germline V gene. V was cut by 1 base and J by 5 bases, with 14 bases left in between. The CDR3 spans 15 residues.

Turning to this clone: An end of the junction differs from the germline gene, which may be a read error. The V and J genes are TRBV7-7 and TRBJ2-2; D not certain. This CDR3 has 18 residues. Per germline, CDR1 SSHAT and CDR2 FNYEAQ (reference sequence). The chain's CDR3 is CASSQTARLQYSTGELFF. The CDR3 DNA is TGTGCTAGCAGCCAGACGGCCCGGTTACAGTACTCCACCGGGGAGCTGTTTTTT.

A remark on this clone: Compared with germline, one end of the junction differs, possibly owing to a read error. The genes are TRBV7-7 and TRBJ2-3; D might be TRBD1 (7 bases). Germline assignment: CDR1 SSHAT and CDR2 FNYEAQ (reference sequence). The CDR3 runs 15 residues. Here the CDR3 reads CASSRTGGFTDTQYF. The CDR3 region has the DNA TGTGCTAGCAGCCGGACAGGAGGGTTCACAGATACGCAGTATTTT.

This clone was recorded once. The J gene is TRBJ2-7, the V gene TRBV19, with D tentatively TRBD2 (6 bases). The V and J ends lost 3 bases and 1 base respectively, with 13 bases between them. CDR1 and CDR2 from the germline V gene are LNHDA and SQIVND (reference sequence). The CDR3 loop spans 15 amino acids. CDR3 region: CASSMGGGISYEQYF. The CDR3 nucleotides read TGTGCCAGTAGTATGGGAGGCGGGATATCCTACGAGCAGTACTTC.

J is TRBJ2-7 and V is TRBV27; 9 positions agree with TRBD1. Germline trimming cut 4 bases from V and 1 base from J; bases unmatched to any gene: 8. The CDR3 totals 16 residues. Germline V gene lookup returns CDR1 MNHEY and CDR2 SMNVEV (reference sequence). The CDR3 loop is CASSSRQGGTSYEQYF. CDR3 bases: TGTGCCAGCAGTTCGCGACAGGGGGGTACGTCCTACGAGCAGTACTTC.

This clone was counted a single time. The chain couples TRBV5-1 to TRBJ2-2, with 8 bases fitting TRBD1. The junction had 2 bases not matched to a gene; V was cut back by 3 bases and J by 7 bases. Per the germline V gene, CDR1 is SGHRS and CDR2 is YFSETQ. This CDR3 contains 13 residues. The CDR3 coding sequence is TGCGCCAGCAGCTCCGACAGGGGCGGGGAGCTGTTTTTT. This encodes CASSSDRGGELFF.

Note on this clone: The same CDR3 is also encoded by other DNA sequences in this sample. The CDR3 DNA follows: TGCGCCAGCAGCTTGGTGAGTTCCTACGAGCAGTACTTC. This gives the protein CASSLVSSYEQYF. The chain employs TRBV5-1 and TRBJ2-7; D remains ambiguous. V was trimmed by 0 bases and J by 1 base, leaving 5 bases between them. CDR1 and CDR2 from the germline V gene are SGHRS and YFSETQ. The CDR3 covers 13 residues.

The chain links TRBV7-2 to TRBJ2-3; unclear D gene. Germline V gene data show CDR1 as SGHTA and CDR2 as FQGNSA. This CDR3 spans 16 amino acids. V was trimmed by 1 base and J by 0 bases, leaving 11 bases between them. The CDR3 is CASSLGQLLSTDTQYF. CDR3 nucleotide sequence: TGTGCCAGCAGCTTAGGGCAGTTACTAAGCACAGATACGCAGTATTTT.

V usage is TRBV5-4 and J usage is TRBJ2-1; 8 bases align to TRBD1. The CDR3 totals 15 residues. With 5 bases clipped from V and 0 bases from J, the junction kept 4 bases outside the gene matches. The germline gives CDR1 SGHNT, CDR2 YYREEE (reference sequence). In nucleotides, the CDR3 is TGTGCCAGCAGGACAGGGGAGAGCTCCTACAATGAGCAGTTCTTC. Translated, it gives CASRTGESSYNEQFF.

The chain couples TRBV2 to TRBJ2-7; D perhaps matches TRBD2 (5 bases). V lost 6 bases and J lost 2, with 17 bases in between. Germline V gives CDR1 SNHLY, CDR2 FYNNEI. The CDR3 consists of 15 residues. CDR3 in amino acids: CASSGNRESAYEQYF. CDR3 in DNA: TGTGCCAGCAGCGGGAACCGGGAATCGGCCTACGAGCAGTACTTC.

The genes are TRBV7-2 and TRBJ2-1; D gene ambiguous. V shed 5 bases and J shed 1 base, with 9 bases lying between them. The CDR3 length is 14 residues. Germline-derived CDR1 and CDR2 are SGHTA and FQGNSA. The CDR3 region is CASSPSRSYNEQFF. The CDR3 DNA sequence: TGTGCCAGCAGCCCTTCGAGATCCTACAATGAGCAGTTCTTC.

This clone has only a few counts. V usage is TRBV27 and J usage is TRBJ2-1; possibly TRBD2 for D (5 bases). The V end lost 2 bases, the J end lost 10 bases, and 18 bases lay between the germline ends. Germline V gives CDR1 MNHEY, CDR2 SMNVEV (reference sequence). The CDR3 is made up of 15 amino acids. The CDR3 DNA follows: TGTGCCAGCAGTTTAAGCGGAACACCCACAATGGAGCAGTTCTTC. This gives the protein CASSLSGTPTMEQFF.

The V and J genes are TRBV21-1 and TRBJ1-6; TRBD1 was called by the table and not checked on the DNA. TRBV21-1 is recorded as a pseudogene. CDR3 length equals 19 residues. CDR3 sequence reads: CASSKGQGDWSTYNSPLHF. The DNA for the CDR3 is TGTGCCAGCAGCAAGGGACAGGGTGATTGGTCGACATATAATTCACCCCTCCACTTT.

As DNA, the CDR3 is TGTGCCAGCAGCTCTGGTGTGGGGACAAATCAGCCCCAGCATTTT. This translates into CASSSGVGTNQPQHF. The chain couples TRBV6-5 to TRBJ1-5; D possibly corresponds to TRBD1 (6 bases). The CDR3 sequence is 15 residues long. Germline loops: CDR1 MNHEY, CDR2 SVGAGI. V was cut by 6 bases and J by 4 bases, with 16 bases left in between.

The V and J genes are TRBV7-2 and TRBJ2-7; D possibly corresponds to TRBD2 (5 bases). Germline V CDR1 and CDR2: SGHTA, FQGNSA. The CDR3 runs 15 residues. The V end was cut by 1 base, the J end by 2 bases, with 12 bases between. The CDR3 region is CASSLVLDSAYEQYF. Written as DNA, the CDR3 is TGTGCCAGCAGCTTAGTTTTGGACTCGGCCTACGAGCAGTACTTC.

The gene calls are TRBV7-2 and TRBJ2-7; TRBD2 matches at 7 bases. V lost 3 bases, J lost 5 bases, and 7 bases stayed unmatched. The CDR3 extends over 14 amino acids. The germline gives CDR1 SGHTA, CDR2 FQGNSA. For the CDR3, the DNA is TGTGCCAGCAGCTTCGGCGGGAGTCGCGACGAGCAGTACTTC. This translates into CASSFGGSRDEQYF.

CDR3 residues: CASSLLSGIVPLHF. CDR3 bases: TGTGCCAGCAGTTTATTGTCAGGGATTGTACCCCTCCACTTT. The chain is built from TRBV28 and TRBJ1-6; a possible D gene is TRBD1 (5 bases). Germline V gene sequence: CDR1 MDHEN, CDR2 SYDVKM. Trimming shortened V by 1 base and J by 12 bases, and 13 bases separated the two germline ends. This CDR3 has 14 residues.

The chain employs TRBV7-2 and TRBJ2-7; D is perhaps TRBD1 (5 bases). Between the trimmed V and J ends, which lost 0 bases and 2 bases, there was a span of 8 bases. The CDR3 is 14 amino acids. Germline V gene sequence: CDR1 SGHTA, CDR2 FQGNSA. CDR3 residues: CASSLADKAYEQYF. CDR3 sequence (DNA): TGTGCCAGCAGCTTAGCGGACAAGGCCTACGAGCAGTACTTC.

The sample holds a few counts of this clone. This chain's CDR3 is CASRLTANTEAFF. Here the CDR3 DNA reads TGTGCCAGCAGACTGACAGCGAACACTGAAGCTTTCTTT. The chain recombines TRBV5-8 with TRBJ1-1; D is possibly TRBD1 (5 bases). V was cut by 5 bases and J by 1 base, with 9 bases left in between. From germline, CDR1 is SGHTS and CDR2 YDEGEE. The CDR3 is made up of 13 amino acids.

The CDR3 region is CASSTLTGTYNTEAFF. The CDR3 nucleotides are TGTGCCAGCAGTACCTTAACTGGGACATATAACACTGAAGCTTTCTTT. The chain recombines TRBV2 with TRBJ1-1; D possibly corresponds to TRBD1 (6 bases). CDR1 is SNHLY, CDR2 FYNNEI, per germline. The CDR3 length is 16 residues. V gave up 5 bases and J gave up 2 bases, with 18 bases separating them.

The CDR3 protein is CASSEEIAGAGTDTQYF. The CDR3 DNA is TGTGCCAGCAGTGAGGAAATAGCGGGAGCGGGCACAGATACGCAGTATTTT. The rearrangement links TRBV2 to TRBJ2-3; 9 nucleotides align to TRBD2. This CDR3 is built from 17 residues. Germline CDR1 and CDR2: SNHLY and FYNNEI. V was pared by 3 bases and J by 1 base, with 8 bases of the junction left unmatched.

J is TRBJ2-1 and V is TRBV7-2, with 7 bases matching TRBD2. In germline, CDR1 is SGHTA, CDR2 FQGNSA. The junction had 7 bases not matched to a gene; V was cut back by 2 bases and J by 6 bases. There are 15 residues in the CDR3. CDR3 nucleotides: TGTGCCAGCAGCTTAAGTGGGGGGGGGAGCAATGAGCAGTTCTTC. This sequence encodes CASSLSGGGSNEQFF.